The sequence of this TCR beta chain was determined in a study of read filtering for tumor transcriptome and immune sequencing. Study in general: Among patients, roughly 17 were male and some 15 female, aged about 45 to 85 (mean about 69).

The germline V gene encodes CDR1 GTSNPN and CDR2 SVGIG (reference sequence). The V gene lost 2 bases and the J gene lost 7 bases, with 14 bases spanning the gap. The CDR3 is made up of 14 amino acids. Molecular barcoded adaptors covering alpha/delta and beta/gamma chains were used on 400 to 450 ng RNA. TCRdb passed the reads through MiXCR, listing each CDR3 protein once. Of about 5,200 distinct CDR3 sequences listed, roughly 21% are singletons. This clonotype is medium-sized (0.01 to 0.1%) within its sample. Sampling of bone marrow took place during active disease in every patient. The TCR comes from a donor aged 40 or over with multiple myeloma. The chain uses TRBV30 and TRBJ1-4; D is perhaps TRBD1 (5 bases). The sequencing sample was made of a population of CD138-negative cells sorted from bone marrow. For the CDR3, the DNA is TGTGCCTGGAGTCAGGGTGGCTGGAGTGAAAAACTGTTTTTT. This encodes CAWSQGGWSEKLFF.